The 22 T cell receptor beta chains in this list originate from one sample, sequenced in a study of T cell responses to AZD1222 COVID-19 vaccine. Method: immunoSEQ multiplex PCR; TCRdb's copy keeps in-frame clones and lacks some. The profile covers some 150,000 clones, with approximately 90% appearing a single time and approximately 1.6% taken by the ten largest. The sequencing used peripheral blood, collected on day 0 of AZD1222 vaccination. Receptor source: an adult in good health.

This rearrangement joins TRBV6-5 to TRBJ1-2, with 9 bases aligning to TRBD1. V was pared by 6 bases and J by 3 bases, with 2 bases of the junction left unmatched. Germline CDR1 is MNHEY and CDR2 is SVGAGI. The CDR3 totals 13 residues. CDR3 DNA sequence: TGTGCCAGCAGACAGGGGGCGGACTATGGCTACACCTTC. Translated: CASRQGADYGYTF.

J is TRBJ1-5 and V is TRBV7-2, with a tentative D call TRBD1 (6 bases). Per the germline V gene, CDR1 is SGHTA and CDR2 is FQGNSA. V lost 3 bases to trimming and J lost 5 bases, with 11 bases between them. The CDR3 runs 14 residues. CDR3 sequence reads: CASSLMGADQPQHF. Here the CDR3 DNA reads TGTGCCAGCAGCTTGATGGGGGCCGATCAGCCCCAGCATTTT.

The chain's CDR3 is CASSLAQGAPPGELFF. CDR3 DNA: TGTGCCAGCAGCTTAGCACAGGGGGCTCCTCCCGGGGAGCTGTTTTTT. The V gene is TRBV11-3, the J gene TRBJ2-2; 9 nucleotides align to TRBD1. The trim removed 1 base at V and 6 bases at J, leaving 6 bases unmatched. CDR1 SGHNT and CDR2 YENEEA come from the germline V gene. The CDR3 totals 16 residues.

This chain joins TRBV2 and TRBJ1-2; no clear D gene. Per the germline V gene, CDR1 is SNHLY and CDR2 is FYNNEI. Trimming shortened V by 1 base and J by 5 bases, and 8 bases separated the two germline ends. The CDR3 runs 13 residues. The CDR3 loop reads CASSEGRQYGYTF. In nucleotides, the CDR3 is TGTGCCAGCAGTGAAGGGCGGCAGTATGGCTACACCTTC.

This clone came up once. The rearrangement links TRBV2 to TRBJ1-4, with 9 bases aligning to TRBD1. CDR3 length: 14 amino acids. Germline CDR1 SNHLY, CDR2 FYNNEI. V gave up 8 bases and J gave up 4 bases; unmatched junction bases: 5. CDR3 sequence: CASSEGQGNEKLFF. In DNA, the CDR3 is TGTGCCAGCTCCGAGGGACAGGGTAATGAAAAACTGTTTTTT.

V usage is TRBV28 and J usage is TRBJ2-4; possibly TRBD1 for D (6 bases). This CDR3 is built from 13 residues. Germline V gene data show CDR1 as MDHEN and CDR2 as SYDVKM. Deletions cut 7 bases from V and 5 bases from J, with 12 bases between. CDR3 DNA: TGTGCCAGCACGGTAGGGGGAGAAAACATTCAGTACTTC. It translates to CASTVGGENIQYF. Supplemented by reference TRBV28 and TRBJ2-4, the full variable domain reads DVKVTQSSRYLVKRTGEKVFLECVQDMDHENMFWYRQDPGLGLRLIYFSYDVKMKEKGDIPEGYSVSREKKERFSLILESASTNQTSMYLCASTVGGENIQYFGAGTRLSVL.

The chain combines TRBV5-6 with TRBJ2-1; D not certain. This CDR3 spans 15 amino acids. Germline CDR1 reads SGHDT; CDR2 reads YYEEEE. V was trimmed by 2 bases and J by 4 bases, leaving 13 bases between them. CDR3 protein: CASSFRPVAYNEQFF. Written as DNA, the CDR3 is TGTGCCAGCAGCTTTAGGCCCGTGGCTTACAATGAGCAGTTCTTC.

The rearrangement uses TRBV9 and TRBJ2-3; 7 bases are shared with TRBD1. Germline CDR1 and CDR2: SGDLS and YYNGEE. After removal of 3 bases from V and 4 bases from J, the junction contained 8 bases not matched to a gene. CDR3 length: 15 amino acids. The CDR3 sequence: CASSADRARADTQYF. DNA of the CDR3: TGTGCCAGCAGCGCCGACAGGGCCAGGGCAGATACGCAGTATTTT.

The V gene is TRBV9, the J gene TRBJ2-3, with 8 bases fitting TRBD2. Germline CDR1 SGDLS, CDR2 YYNGEE. The CDR3 consists of 16 residues. With V trimmed by 3 bases and J by 2 bases, 8 bases remained unmatched. The CDR3 loop is CASSESSGAATDTQYF. In DNA, the CDR3 is TGTGCCAGCAGCGAGAGTAGCGGGGCGGCCACAGATACGCAGTATTTT.

Only one count was recorded for this clone. The gene calls are TRBV29-1 and TRBJ1-3, with TRBD1 as a possible D gene (5 bases). The CDR3 loop spans 13 amino acids. CDR1 is SQVTM and CDR2 is ANQGSEA in the germline V gene. Between the trimmed V and J ends, which lost 5 bases and 0 bases, there was a span of 8 bases. The CDR3 loop is CSVKGPSGNTIYF. The CDR3 DNA sequence: TGCAGCGTTAAGGGACCCTCTGGAAACACCATATATTTT.

This clone was counted once. The rearrangement joins TRBV5-1 to TRBJ2-7; D unclear. V was pared by 0 bases and J by 3 bases, with 16 bases between. The germline V gene encodes CDR1 SGHRS and CDR2 YFSETQ. This CDR3 is 16 amino acids long. The CDR3 DNA follows: TGCGCCAGCAGCTTGGTTTTGGGGTCGGGCTACTACGAGCAGTACTTC. Its translation is CASSLVLGSGYYEQYF.

The chain is built from TRBV6-2 or TRBV6-3 and TRBJ2-1; TRBD2 matches 13 bases. The CDR3 covers 18 residues. J gave up 4 bases and V 5 bases, and 11 bases lay outside the gene matches. Germline loops: CDR1 MNHEY, CDR2 SVGEGT. The CDR3 here is CASSSRLLTSGRYNEQFF. DNA of the CDR3: TGTGCCAGCAGTAGCCGCTTGCTGACTAGCGGGAGGTACAATGAGCAGTTCTTC.

The V gene is TRBV6-2 or TRBV6-3, the J gene TRBJ1-1; the D gene is possibly TRBD1 (6 bases). Germline lookup yields CDR1 MNHEY and CDR2 SVGEGT. CDR3 length: 14 amino acids. Trimming removed 7 bases at V and 1 base at J, with 13 bases between. This chain's CDR3 is CASNPQGRNTEAFF. CDR3 nucleotide sequence: TGTGCCAGCAACCCACAGGGCCGGAACACTGAAGCTTTCTTT.

V gene TRBV14 combines with J gene TRBJ2-7; D is perhaps TRBD2 (5 bases). The CDR3 covers 13 residues. V lost 4 bases and J lost 4, with 11 bases in between. Germline assignment: CDR1 SGHDN and CDR2 FVKESK. The CDR3 DNA follows: TGTGCCAGCAGCCGTGGGAGCTGGTACGAGCAGTACTTC. This translates into CASSRGSWYEQYF.

The chain employs TRBV11-3 and TRBJ1-2; D call uncertain. This CDR3 contains 15 residues. Looked up from germline, CDR1 is SGHNT and CDR2 is YENEEA. V was cut by 0 bases and J by 4 bases, with 12 bases left in between. In DNA form, the CDR3 reads TGTGCCAGCAGCTTAGACGCGGGCCGCCTCTATGGCTACACCTTC. It is translated as CASSLDAGRLYGYTF.

The chain employs TRBV5-6 and TRBJ1-3; possibly TRBD1 for D (6 bases). The V end lost 3 bases, the J end lost 4 bases, and 11 bases lay between the germline ends. The length of the CDR3 is 14 residues. Per the germline V gene, CDR1 is SGHDT and CDR2 is YYEEEE. CDR3 loop: CASSSTGQGNTIYF. The CDR3 bases are TGTGCCAGCAGCTCGACAGGACAGGGAAACACCATATATTTT.

This rearrangement joins TRBV10-3 to TRBJ1-1; 8 bases agree with TRBD1. The junction had 15 bases not matched to a gene; V was cut back by 10 bases and J by 11 bases. This CDR3 is 13 amino acids long. Germline V gives CDR1 ENHRY, CDR2 SYGVKD. The CDR3 DNA sequence: TGTGCCACGGAGTGGCAGGGGGCAGGTGGGGCTTTCTTT. Protein product: CATEWQGAGGAFF.

The chain employs TRBV7-2 and TRBJ2-7; D possibly corresponds to TRBD2 (7 bases). This CDR3 comprises 17 residues. The V and J ends lost 0 bases and 5 bases respectively, with 20 bases between them. The germline V gene has CDR1 SGHTA and CDR2 FQGNSA. The CDR3 DNA reads TGTGCCAGCAGCTTAGCGCTTCGGGGGGCCGGCCAAAACGAGCAGTACTTC. Residues: CASSLALRGAGQNEQYF. Based on the CDR3 plus reference TRBV7-2 and TRBJ2-7, the full variable domain is GAGVSQSPSNKVTEKGKDVELRCDPISGHTALYWYRQSLGQGLEFLIYFQGNSAPDKSGLPSDRFSAERTGGSVSTLTIQRTQQEDSAVYLCASSLALRGAGQNEQYFGPGTRLTVT.

The V call is TRBV19, the J call TRBJ2-7; 8 bases fit TRBD2. The length of the CDR3 is 14 residues. Germline V gene sequence: CDR1 LNHDA, CDR2 SQIVND (reference sequence). V shed 7 bases, J shed 0 bases, and the junction held 5 bases outside the gene matches. The CDR3 region has the DNA TGTGCCAGTAAGGGCGGGGGGCCCTCCTACGAGCAGTACTTC. Protein sequence: CASKGGGPSYEQYF.

The CDR3: CASSLDLLTDTQYF. Here the CDR3 DNA reads TGCGCCAGCAGCTTGGACCTACTCACAGATACGCAGTATTTT. This sequence joins TRBV5-1 and TRBJ2-3; D not resolved. The CDR3 has 14 residues. From germline, CDR1 is SGHRS and CDR2 YFSETQ. The V and J ends lost 0 bases and 2 bases respectively, with 7 bases between them. The entire variable domain, with the rest obtained from reference TRBV5-1 and TRBJ2-3, is as follows: KAGVTQTPRYLIKTRGQQVTLSCSPISGHRSVSWYQQTPGQGLQFLFEYFSETQRNKGNFPGRFSGRQFSNSRSEMNVSTLELGDSALYLCASSLDLLTDTQYFGPGTRLTVL.

This clone came up a few times. The chain has TRBV27 and TRBJ1-2, with D perhaps matching TRBD1 (5 bases). CDR3 length equals 13 residues. The ends were cut back, 5 bases at V and 8 bases at J, with 15 bases in the middle. Looked up from germline, CDR1 is MNHEY and CDR2 is SMNVEV (reference sequence). CDR3 nucleotides: TGTGCCAGCAGTATTCCGGGGACGGGAGGCTACACCTTC. Encoded protein: CASSIPGTGGYTF.

The chain carries TRBV5-1 and TRBJ1-1; D not resolved. CDR1 and CDR2 (germline): SGHRS, YFSETQ. The CDR3 contains 13 residues. V was pared by 1 base and J by 1 base, with 5 bases between. This chain's CDR3 is CASSLYENTEAFF. The CDR3 DNA sequence: TGCGCCAGCAGCTTGTATGAGAACACTGAAGCTTTCTTT.